The TCR beta chain described here comes from a study of identical twins. CDR3 length: 16 residues. Germline V CDR1 and CDR2: LGHNA, YNFKEQ. Trimming cost V 2 bases and J 1 base, with 14 bases left between them. TCRdb re-derived calls from the 5' RACE reads in MiXCR, one entry per CDR3 protein. The sample includes roughly 700,000 distinct CDR3 sequences, 8.5% to 9.5% of them seen just once. The data also belong to a second study, concerning yellow fever vaccine responses in identical twins.

This TCR was sampled from a woman between 18 and 30 years old in good health. The chain couples TRBV4-2 to TRBJ2-5, with a weak D call TRBD2 (6 bases). Sequencing was done on a sample of PBMCs. CDR3 bases: TGTGCCAGCAGCCAATCCCCGGCAGCGGGCCAAGAGACCCAGTACTTC. Encoded protein: CASSQSPAAGQETQYF.